These 17 T cell receptor beta chains share one sample of origin, sequenced in a study of Graves' ophthalmopathy and Graves' hyperthyroidism. The sequenced template was RNA, covering the TCR beta CDR3 region. First-round RT-PCR relied on HTBI primers, and a second-round multiplex PCR came next. TCRdb ran MiXCR on the multiplex PCR reads and lists one entry per CDR3 protein. The profile shows 400,000 or so distinct CDR3 sequences, 17% of them singletons. The sequenced material came from peripheral blood. The receptors originated from an adult woman with stable Graves' hyperthyroidism.

This clonotype showed up many times. The chain couples TRBV7-3 to TRBJ2-5; D call uncertain. V dropped 2 bases and J dropped 1 base, with 5 bases sitting between them. Germline V gives CDR1 SGHTA, CDR2 FQGTGA. The CDR3 totals 13 residues. Here the CDR3 DNA reads TGTGCCAGCAGCTTACTCCCCCAAGAGACCCAGTACTTC. Its protein is CASSLLPQETQYF. Full variable domain (missing parts from reference TRBV7-3 and TRBJ2-5): GAGVSQTPSNKVTEKGKYVELRCDPISGHTALYWYRQSLGQGPEFLIYFQGTGAADDSGLPNDRFFAVRPEGSVSTLKIQRTERGDSAVYLCASSLLPQETQYFGPGTRLLVL.

This clonotype has a count of ten or more. The chain links TRBV7-2 to TRBJ1-1; no reliable D call. The germline V gene has CDR1 SGHTA and CDR2 FQGNSA. Trimming cost V 2 bases and J 0 bases, with 13 bases left between them. The CDR3 sequence is 16 residues long. DNA for the CDR3: TGTGCCAGCAGCTTATTGTCCGGGCGGCTGAACACTGAAGCTTTCTTT. It specifies CASSLLSGRLNTEAFF.

This clonotype has at least ten counts. The V and J genes are TRBV20-1 and TRBJ2-3; 8 bases match TRBD1. The CDR3 totals 12 residues. In germline, CDR1 is DFQATT, CDR2 SNEGSKA (reference sequence). V trimming: 7 bases; J trimming: 3 bases; junction bases outside the gene matches: 3. The CDR3 DNA follows: TGCAGTGTGCGGACAGGGACAGATACGCAGTATTTT. Protein sequence: CSVRTGTDTQYF.

This clonotype was detected many times. V gene TRBV6-5 combines with J gene TRBJ2-4; D call uncertain. CDR1 is MNHEY, CDR2 SVGAGI, per germline. This CDR3 contains 17 residues. With 2 bases removed from V and 0 bases from J, the gap between germline ends came to 14 bases. The CDR3 coding sequence is TGTGCCAGCAGTTACCCCACCCCCGATGGAGCCAAAAACATTCAGTACTTC. It translates to CASSYPTPDGAKNIQYF.

The rearrangement uses TRBV12-3 or TRBV12-4 and TRBJ1-1, with D hard to call. The CDR3 is 14 residues long. The V and J ends lost 6 bases and 1 base respectively, with 12 bases between them. For the CDR3, the DNA is TGTGCCAGCAGGGATGGACTGGGGAACACTGAAGCTTTCTTT. Protein sequence: CASRDGLGNTEAFF.

This clonotype was seen ten or more times. This chain links TRBV6-5 with TRBJ1-2; perhaps TRBD1 as D (6 bases). V dropped 2 bases and J dropped 4 bases, with 14 bases sitting between them. Germline CDR1 is MNHEY and CDR2 is SVGAGI. There are 15 residues in the CDR3. Written as DNA, the CDR3 is TGTGCCAGCAGTTACGGGGGCCCGGGGGGCTATGGCTACACCTTC. Its protein product is CASSYGGPGGYGYTF.

This clonotype was seen ten or more times. V gene TRBV20-1 combines with J gene TRBJ2-3, with 11 bases aligning to TRBD2. CDR1 DFQATT and CDR2 SNEGSKA come from the germline V gene (reference sequence). The CDR3 contains 16 residues. The trim removed 7 bases at V and 4 bases at J, leaving 13 bases unmatched. The CDR3 spells CSGAGLAATEPDTQYF. The CDR3 region has the DNA TGCAGTGGAGCGGGACTAGCGGCTACTGAGCCAGATACGCAGTATTTT.

The rearrangement links TRBV15 to TRBJ2-5; TRBD2 matches 15 bases. Germline V gives CDR1 LNHNV, CDR2 YYDKDF (reference sequence). The V gene end was trimmed by 6 bases and the J gene end by 5 bases; junction bases not matched to a gene: 7. The CDR3 is 16 residues long. The CDR3 bases are TGTGCCACCAGACCTCCGGGACTAGCGGGGGGTGAGACCCAGTACTTC. It yields the protein CATRPPGLAGGETQYF.

The CDR3: CASLFTGLNTEAFF. In DNA form, the CDR3 reads TGTGCCAGCCTCTTCACAGGTCTGAACACTGAAGCTTTCTTT. The J gene is TRBJ1-1, the V gene TRBV12-3 or TRBV12-4; the D gene is possibly TRBD1 (5 bases). Trimming cost V 8 bases and J 0 bases, with 13 bases left between them. The CDR3 spans 14 residues.

This clonotype was observed at least ten times. J is TRBJ2-6 and V is TRBV28; D not resolved. V shed 5 bases and J shed 0 bases, with 8 bases lying between them. The CDR3 extends over 15 amino acids. Germline V gives CDR1 MDHEN, CDR2 SYDVKM. CDR3 sequence (DNA): TGTGCCAGCAGTCCAAATTTCTCTGGGGCCAACGTCCTGACTTTC. Translating gives CASSPNFSGANVLTF.

The chain joins TRBV3-1 to TRBJ1-5, with 10 bases identical to TRBD1. This CDR3 is 15 amino acids long. V shed 4 bases and J 7 bases; nucleotides not matched to a gene: 7. Germline V CDR1 and CDR2: LGHDT, YNNKEL (reference sequence). The CDR3 region is CASSPGQGTWQPQHF. Here the CDR3 DNA reads TGTGCCAGCAGCCCGGGACAGGGGACCTGGCAGCCCCAGCATTTT. Full variable domain (missing parts from reference TRBV3-1 and TRBJ1-5): DTAVSQTPKYLVTQMGNDKSIKCEQNLGHDTMYWYKQDSKKFLKIMFSYNNKELIINETVPNRFSPKSPDKAHLNLHINSLELGDSAVYFCASSPGQGTWQPQHFGDGTRLSIL.

This clonotype was observed many times. The V and J genes are TRBV24-1 and TRBJ2-5; D is perhaps TRBD1 or TRBD2 (5 bases each). Trimming stripped 5 bases from V and 1 base from J, with 13 bases between. The length of the CDR3 is 15 residues. Germline V gene data show CDR1 as KGHDR and CDR2 as SFDVKD. CDR3 sequence: CATSGGPGPQETQYF. The CDR3 DNA reads as TGTGCCACCAGTGGTGGCCCGGGGCCCCAAGAGACCCAGTACTTC.

At least ten counts were recorded for this clonotype. The chain has TRBV7-2 and TRBJ1-6; D unclear. Germline V lookup: CDR1 SGHTA, CDR2 FQGNSA. This CDR3 comprises 14 residues. V lost 5 bases and J lost 3, with 8 bases in between. CDR3 nucleotide sequence: TGTGCCAGCAGCCGAGACGGCTATAATTCACCCCTCCACTTT. Its translation is CASSRDGYNSPLHF.

This clonotype has ten or more counts. The chain carries TRBV20-1 and TRBJ1-1, with D possibly TRBD1 on 5 matching bases. The CDR3 runs 15 residues. Trimming took off 5 bases at V and 2 bases at J, with 18 bases between the two ends. The germline gives CDR1 DFQATT, CDR2 SNEGSKA (reference sequence). CDR3 bases: TGCAGTGCTGATGGGGCAGGGATGGGTAACACTGAAGCTTTCTTT. It yields the protein CSADGAGMGNTEAFF.

This clonotype was detected many times. The V gene is TRBV20-1, the J gene TRBJ2-5; TRBD1 matches 8 bases. This CDR3 region has 14 residues. Losses at the gene ends were 3 bases for V and 4 bases for J; bases not matched to a gene: 7. The germline gives CDR1 DFQATT, CDR2 SNEGSKA (reference sequence). Written as DNA, the CDR3 is TGCAGTGCTAGCCTCGCGACAGGGGCAGAGACCCAGTACTTC. It is translated as CSASLATGAETQYF.

This clonotype has at least ten counts. V is TRBV27 and J is TRBJ2-7; D tentatively fits TRBD1 or TRBD2 (5 bases each). CDR3 length: 14 amino acids. CDR1 is MNHEY, CDR2 SMNVEV, per germline (reference sequence). V lost 8 bases and J 2 bases, leaving 16 bases between the germline ends. As DNA, the CDR3 is TGTGCCAGCCCGGGGCGGGCCATACCCTACGAGCAGTACTTC. It yields the protein CASPGRAIPYEQYF.

This clonotype was detected ten times or more. The V call is TRBV4-2, the J call TRBJ2-2, with D perhaps TRBD1 or TRBD2 (5 bases each). Per the germline V gene, CDR1 is LGHNA and CDR2 is YNFKEQ. Trimming left V 1 base short and J 0 bases short, with 15 bases between. The CDR3 sequence is 18 residues long. CDR3 nucleotides: TGTGCCAGCAGCCAAGGTCTTTCGGGGCTATCGAACACCGGGGAGCTGTTTTTT. This encodes CASSQGLSGLSNTGELFF.